This T cell receptor (beta chain) derives from a study of chemoradiotherapy in HPV16-positive cancers. The CDR3 is made up of 15 amino acids. With 0 bases removed from V and 7 bases from J, the gap between germline ends came to 16 bases. CDR1 and CDR2 (germline): MGHRA, YSYEKL. Some clones are missing from TCRdb's copy, which holds only in-frame ones; the method was immunoSEQ multiplex PCR. The repertoire holds 20,000 or so clones, 84% seen once, with around 3.8% in the top ten. V gene TRBV4-1 combines with J gene TRBJ2-7, with no clear D. The clonotype was recovered from a human donor with HPV-associated anogenital cancer. The sample consisted of blood, taken from a patient who underwent chemoradiotherapy. CDR3 in DNA: TGCGCCAGCAGCCAAGATGTGTCGGTCCGGCGAGAGCAGTACTTC. Amino acid sequence: CASSQDVSVRREQYF.